This T cell receptor (beta chain) emerged from a study of technical replicates of blood from several donors. Sequencing was performed with immunoSEQ multiplex PCR; in TCRdb, only in-frame clones are kept and a portion is missing. The data hold around 83,000 clones, with 85% to 95% observed a single time. Germline CDR1 SNHLY, CDR2 FYNNEI. The V segment lost 10 bases and the J segment 1 base; nucleotides outside the gene matches: 9. The CDR3 has 14 amino acids. This sequence joins TRBV2 and TRBJ1-2, with 7 bases matching TRBD1. Sequenced sample: T cells isolated from PBMCs. This sequence was found in a human donor in good health. The CDR3 region is CATIGGQRNYGYTF. The CDR3 coding sequence is TGTGCCACCATCGGGGGACAGCGTAACTATGGCTACACCTTC.